The clone carrying this T cell receptor (beta chain) was counted at least ten times. This sample is drawn from a study of neurological immune-mediated disorders. Germline V lookup: CDR1 DFQATT, CDR2 SNEGSKA (reference sequence). The CDR3 totals 14 residues. Trimming shortened V by 8 bases and J by 1 base, and 14 bases separated the two germline ends. Synthesis of cDNA was carried out by template-switch 5'RACE. The reaction used 10-nucleotide random UMIs. Each sequencing run yielded over 170 million TCR-beta sequences from 15-18 subjects. TCRdb independently ran MiXCR on the 5' RACE reads; one entry per CDR3 protein. The sample carries roughly 31,000 distinct CDR3 sequences, under 30% recorded once. Sorted libraries used 850,000 to 1,000,000 CD4+ or CD8+ T cells.

Input material: CD4+ T cells from blood. The TCR originated in a man aged 50-59 years with HTLV-1-associated myelopathy (HAM/TSP). This rearrangement joins TRBV20-1 to TRBJ2-2, with D uncertain. The DNA for the CDR3 is TGCAGTACATTTAAGAGCTTGAACACCGGGGAGCTGTTTTTT. It yields the protein CSTFKSLNTGELFF.